One TCR beta chain is described in this entry. Antigen: not known. The length of the CDR3 is 16 residues. V lost 2 bases and J lost 8, with 21 bases in between. Germline CDR1 is SEHNR and CDR2 is FQNEAQ (reference sequence). The data derive from a study of T cells in Graves' hyperthyroidism and ophthalmopathy. Study-wide results and caveats: A model built on 13 V-J features separated ophthalmopathy from stable hyperthyroidism. Among clonotypes expanded in thyroid above 0.001, most were also found in blood.

Authors of the study amplified TCR beta CDR3 regions from RNA transcripts. The study used the HTBI primer set for a first-round RT-PCR of the TCR CDR3. TCRdb called the multiplex PCR reads again in MiXCR, with one record for every CDR3 protein. The sample lists a few hundred thousand distinct CDR3 sequences, approximately 15% occurring once. This receptor was taken from a woman aged 40-49 years with Graves' hyperthyroidism that later progressed to Graves' ophthalmopathy. This chain links TRBV7-9 with TRBJ1-2; perhaps TRBD1 as D (5 bases). What was sequenced was blood. For the CDR3, the DNA is TGTGCCAGCAGCTTAAGGATGGGGACCGCCAAGAGGGGCTACACCTTC. This encodes CASSLRMGTAKRGYTF.